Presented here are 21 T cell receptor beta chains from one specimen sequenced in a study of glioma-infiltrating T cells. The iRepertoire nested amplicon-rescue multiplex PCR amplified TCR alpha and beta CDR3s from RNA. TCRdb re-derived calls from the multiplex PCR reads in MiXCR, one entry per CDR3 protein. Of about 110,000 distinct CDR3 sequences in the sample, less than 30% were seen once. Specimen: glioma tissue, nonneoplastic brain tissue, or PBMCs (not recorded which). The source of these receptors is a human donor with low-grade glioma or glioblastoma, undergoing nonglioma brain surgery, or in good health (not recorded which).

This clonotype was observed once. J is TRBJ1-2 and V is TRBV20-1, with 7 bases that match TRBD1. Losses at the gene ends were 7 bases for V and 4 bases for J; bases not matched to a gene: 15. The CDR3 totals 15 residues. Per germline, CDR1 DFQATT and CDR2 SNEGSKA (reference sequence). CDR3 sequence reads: CSVRGKGDLGYGYTF. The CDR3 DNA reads TGCAGTGTCAGGGGGAAGGGGGATCTGGGCTATGGCTACACCTTC.

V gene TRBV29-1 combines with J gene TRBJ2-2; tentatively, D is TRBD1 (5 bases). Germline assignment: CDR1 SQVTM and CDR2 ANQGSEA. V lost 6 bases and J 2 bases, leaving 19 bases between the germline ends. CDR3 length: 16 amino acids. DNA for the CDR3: TGCAGCGTCATAAGCTCAGACAGAGACAACACCGGGGAGCTGTTTTTT. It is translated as CSVISSDRDNTGELFF.

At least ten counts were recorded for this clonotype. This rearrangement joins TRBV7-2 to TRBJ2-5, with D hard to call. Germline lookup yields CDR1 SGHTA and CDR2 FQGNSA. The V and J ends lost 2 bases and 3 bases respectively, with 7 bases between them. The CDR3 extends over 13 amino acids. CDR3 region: CASSLRAEETQYF. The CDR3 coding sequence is TGTGCCAGCAGCTTAAGGGCGGAAGAGACCCAGTACTTC.

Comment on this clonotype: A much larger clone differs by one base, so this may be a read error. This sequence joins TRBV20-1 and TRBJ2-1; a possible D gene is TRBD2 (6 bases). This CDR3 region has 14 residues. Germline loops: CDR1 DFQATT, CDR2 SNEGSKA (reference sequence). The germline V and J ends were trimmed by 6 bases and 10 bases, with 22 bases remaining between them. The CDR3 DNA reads TGCAGTGCGCCGTCCAAGACTAGATTTGCCGAGCAGTTCTTC. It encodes CSAPSKTRFAEQFF.

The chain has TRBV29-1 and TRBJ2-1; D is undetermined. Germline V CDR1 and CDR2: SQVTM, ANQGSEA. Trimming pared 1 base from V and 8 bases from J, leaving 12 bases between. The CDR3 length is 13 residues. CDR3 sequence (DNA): TGCAGCGTTGAAGGTTATGGTTTCTATGAGCAGTTCTTC. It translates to CSVEGYGFYEQFF.

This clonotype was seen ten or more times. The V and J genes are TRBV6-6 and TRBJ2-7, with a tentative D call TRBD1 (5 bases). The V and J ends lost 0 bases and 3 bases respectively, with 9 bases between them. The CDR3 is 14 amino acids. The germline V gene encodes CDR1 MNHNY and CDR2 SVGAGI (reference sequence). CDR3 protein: CASSYSTVNYEQYF. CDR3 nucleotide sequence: TGTGCCAGCAGTTACTCGACAGTAAACTACGAGCAGTACTTC.

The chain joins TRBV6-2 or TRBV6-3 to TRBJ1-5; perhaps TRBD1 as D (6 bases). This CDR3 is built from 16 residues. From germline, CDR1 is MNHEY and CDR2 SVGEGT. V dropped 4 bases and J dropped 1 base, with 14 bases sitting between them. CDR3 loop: CASSSGAGRSNQPQHF. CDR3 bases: TGTGCCAGCAGTTCAGGGGCGGGGCGAAGCAATCAGCCCCAGCATTTT.

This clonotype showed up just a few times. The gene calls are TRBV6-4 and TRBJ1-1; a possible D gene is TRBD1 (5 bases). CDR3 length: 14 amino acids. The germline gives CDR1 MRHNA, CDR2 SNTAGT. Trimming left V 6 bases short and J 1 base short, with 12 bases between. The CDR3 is CASRDTDRNTEAFF. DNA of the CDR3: TGTGCCAGCAGGGATACCGACAGGAACACTGAAGCTTTCTTT.

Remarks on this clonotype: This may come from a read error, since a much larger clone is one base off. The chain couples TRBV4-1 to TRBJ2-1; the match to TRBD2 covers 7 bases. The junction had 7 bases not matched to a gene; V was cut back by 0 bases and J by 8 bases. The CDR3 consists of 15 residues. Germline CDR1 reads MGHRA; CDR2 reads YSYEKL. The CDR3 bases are TGCGCCAGCAGCCAAGATCGGGGGGAGGGCGATGAGCAGTTCTTC. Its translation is CASSQDRGEGDEQFF.

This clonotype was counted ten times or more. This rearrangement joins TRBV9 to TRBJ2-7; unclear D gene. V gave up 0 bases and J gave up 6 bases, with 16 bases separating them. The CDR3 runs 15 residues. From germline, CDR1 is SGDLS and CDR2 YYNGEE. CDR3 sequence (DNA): TGTGCCAGCAGCGTAGAGTCAGGAATCAAAGGCGAGCAGTACTTC. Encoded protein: CASSVESGIKGEQYF.

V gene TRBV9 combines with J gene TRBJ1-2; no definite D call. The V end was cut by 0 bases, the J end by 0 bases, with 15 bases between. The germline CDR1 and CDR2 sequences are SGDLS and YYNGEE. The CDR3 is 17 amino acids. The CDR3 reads CASSVAPHWPANYGYTF. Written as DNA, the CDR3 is TGTGCCAGCAGCGTAGCCCCTCACTGGCCAGCTAACTATGGCTACACCTTC.

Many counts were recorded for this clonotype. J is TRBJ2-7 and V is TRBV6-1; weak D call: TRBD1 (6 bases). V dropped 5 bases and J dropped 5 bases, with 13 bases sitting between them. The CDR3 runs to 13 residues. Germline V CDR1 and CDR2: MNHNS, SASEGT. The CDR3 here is CASSSFRQDEQYF. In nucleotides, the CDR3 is TGTGCCAGCAGTTCATTCCGACAGGACGAGCAGTACTTC.

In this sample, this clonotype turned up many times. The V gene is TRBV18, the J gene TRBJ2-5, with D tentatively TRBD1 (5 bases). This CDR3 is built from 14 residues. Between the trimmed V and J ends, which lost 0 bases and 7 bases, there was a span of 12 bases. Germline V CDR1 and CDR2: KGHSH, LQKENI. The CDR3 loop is CASSPPGAYGTQYF. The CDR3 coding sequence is TGTGCCAGCTCACCACCTGGGGCCTACGGGACCCAGTACTTC. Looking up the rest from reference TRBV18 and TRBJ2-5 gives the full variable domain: NAGVMQNPRHLVRRRGQEARLRCSPMKGHSHVYWYRQLPEEGLKFMVYLQKENIIDESGMPKERFSAEFPKEGPSILRIQQVVRGDSAAYFCASSPPGAYGTQYFGPGTRLLVL.

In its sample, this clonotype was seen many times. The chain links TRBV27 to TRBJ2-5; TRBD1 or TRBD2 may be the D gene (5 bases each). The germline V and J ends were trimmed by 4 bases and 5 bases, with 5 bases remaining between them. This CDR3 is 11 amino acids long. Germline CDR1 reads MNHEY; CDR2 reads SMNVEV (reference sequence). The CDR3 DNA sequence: TGTGCCAGCAGTTGGGGGGAGACCCAGTACTTC. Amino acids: CASSWGETQYF.

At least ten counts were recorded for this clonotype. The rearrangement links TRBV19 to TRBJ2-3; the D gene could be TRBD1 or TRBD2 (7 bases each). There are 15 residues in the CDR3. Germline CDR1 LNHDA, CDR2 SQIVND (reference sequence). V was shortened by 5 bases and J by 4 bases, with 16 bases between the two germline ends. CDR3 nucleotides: TGTGCCAGTAGTTTCCGACAGGGAGGGCCAGATACGCAGTATTTT. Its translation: CASSFRQGGPDTQYF.

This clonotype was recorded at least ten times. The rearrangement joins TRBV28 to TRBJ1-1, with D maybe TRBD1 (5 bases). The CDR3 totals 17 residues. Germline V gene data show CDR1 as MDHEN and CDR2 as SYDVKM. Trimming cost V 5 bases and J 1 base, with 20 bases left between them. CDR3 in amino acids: CASSPIWIGQGNTEAFF. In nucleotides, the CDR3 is TGTGCCAGCAGTCCCATCTGGATTGGGCAGGGGAACACTGAAGCTTTCTTT.

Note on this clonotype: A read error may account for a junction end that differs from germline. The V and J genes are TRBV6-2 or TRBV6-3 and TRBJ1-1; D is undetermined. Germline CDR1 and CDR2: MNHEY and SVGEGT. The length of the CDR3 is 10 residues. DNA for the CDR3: TGTGCCAGCAAGAGCACTAAAGCTTTCTTT. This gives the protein CASKSTKAFF.

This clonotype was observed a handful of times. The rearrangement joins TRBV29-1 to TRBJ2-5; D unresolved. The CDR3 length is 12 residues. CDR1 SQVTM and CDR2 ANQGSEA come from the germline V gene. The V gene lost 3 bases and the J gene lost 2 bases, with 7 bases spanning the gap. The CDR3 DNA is TGCAGCGTTGACAAGACTCAAGAGACCCAGTACTTC. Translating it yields CSVDKTQETQYF.

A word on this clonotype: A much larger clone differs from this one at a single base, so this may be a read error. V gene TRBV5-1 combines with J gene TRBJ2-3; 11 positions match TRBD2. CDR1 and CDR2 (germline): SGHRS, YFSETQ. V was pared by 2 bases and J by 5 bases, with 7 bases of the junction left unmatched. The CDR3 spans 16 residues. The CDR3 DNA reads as TGCGCCAGCAGCTTCAGTACTAGCGGGGGCATAGATACGCAGTATTTT. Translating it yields CASSFSTSGGIDTQYF.

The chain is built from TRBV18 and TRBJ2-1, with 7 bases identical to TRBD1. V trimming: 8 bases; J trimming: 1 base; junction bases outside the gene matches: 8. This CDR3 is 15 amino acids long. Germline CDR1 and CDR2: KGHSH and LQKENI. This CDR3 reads CASTPGQVSYNEQFF. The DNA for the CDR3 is TGTGCCAGCACCCCCGGACAGGTTTCCTACAATGAGCAGTTCTTC.

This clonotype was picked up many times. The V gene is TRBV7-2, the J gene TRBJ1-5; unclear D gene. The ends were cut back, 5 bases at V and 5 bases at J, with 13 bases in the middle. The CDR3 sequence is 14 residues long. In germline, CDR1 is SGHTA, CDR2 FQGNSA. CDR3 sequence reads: CASSPKFLDQPQHF. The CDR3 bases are TGTGCCAGCAGCCCGAAGTTTCTCGATCAGCCCCAGCATTTT.